Detailed here is one T cell receptor beta chain. The source of the sample is a study of metastatic and nonmetastatic thyroid tumors. On the study more broadly: Repertoires from blood and tumor or nodule tissue of malignant and benign thyroid patients were compared.

Thyroid surgery had not been preceded by any treatment in any patient. In the source study's methods: To classify distant metastasis in papillary thyroid cancer, a model was built from CDR3 differences across clinicopathological groups. TCRdb reprocessed the PCR reads using MiXCR. These V and J calls rely on TCRdb rather than the paper's analysis. The sample shows almost 35,000 clones, less than 40% of them seen only once. The receptor was derived from a female donor with papillary thyroid cancer or a benign thyroid nodule (not recorded which). Some clones in this sample may be carry-over from other donors' samples. The material sequenced was tumor tissue.

CDR3 nucleotides: TGTGCCAGCAGTTTATGGGACAGCAATCAGCCCCAGCATTTT. Translated, it gives CASSLWDSNQPQHF. The chain links TRBV28 to TRBJ1-5; D not resolved. Germline loops: CDR1 MDHEN, CDR2 SYDVKM. This CDR3 region has 14 residues. The V end lost 0 bases, the J end lost 1 base, and 4 bases lay between the germline ends.